These T cell receptor beta chains were read from a single sample in a study of cytomegalovirus exposure and HLA in healthy donors. This table comes from immunoSEQ multiplex PCR, and its TCRdb copy is limited to in-frame clones, with some not included. This table holds about 160,000 clones, about four fifths found once. Sequenced material: PBMCs. The receptors originated from a woman in her forties or fifties in good health and CMV-seronegative. Each CDR3 is given with its conserved first and last residue. The D gene is left open where the match is weak. Not every row has a clone size; where given, it reads once, few, many or a size class.

v_gene,j_gene,abundance,d_gene,CDR3aa,CDR3nt
TRBV5-1,TRBJ2-3,few,-,CATKRAGTRDTQYF,TGCGCCACCAAACGAGCAGGTACCAGGGATACGCAGTATTTT
TRBV7-3,TRBJ2-1,-,TRBD2,CASSFTSGGFNEQFF,TGTGCCAGCAGCTTCACTAGCGGGGGCTTCAATGAGCAGTTCTTC
TRBV15,TRBJ1-1,-,-,CATSREQGENTEAFF,TGTGCCACCAGCAGAGAGCAAGGGGAGAACACTGAAGCTTTCTTT
TRBV7-2,TRBJ2-5,-,-,CASSLTAGASSETQYF,TGTGCCAGCAGCTTGACGGCAGGGGCATCTTCGGAGACCCAGTACTTC
TRBV9,TRBJ2-3,-,-,CASSAEAPDIDTQYF,TGTGCCAGCAGCGCGGAGGCCCCCGACATAGATACGCAGTATTTT
TRBV5-1,TRBJ2-2,once,-,CANSLSGDGGELFF,TGCGCCAACAGCTTATCAGGGGACGGCGGGGAGCTGTTTTTT
TRBV18,TRBJ2-1,once,TRBD2,CASSPGTSANEQFF,TGTGCCAGCTCGCCAGGGACTAGCGCCAATGAGCAGTTCTTC
TRBV29-1,TRBJ1-2,-,-,CSVVGSLSDGGRGYTF,TGCAGCGTTGTAGGATCCCTCTCCGACGGAGGTCGTGGCTACACCTTC
TRBV6-4,TRBJ2-6,-,-,CASSIRGGANVLTF,TGTGCCAGCAGTATCAGGGGTGGGGCCAACGTCCTGACTTTC
TRBV30,TRBJ2-5,-,TRBD2,CAWRGSSGKETQYF,TGTGCCTGGAGGGGGAGTAGCGGGAAAGAGACCCAGTACTTC